This paragraph reports one T cell receptor beta chain. The sample is drawn from a study of T cells after yellow fever vaccination. Germline values: CDR1 MNHEY, CDR2 SVGAGI. The CDR3 has 13 residues. The V gene lost 7 bases and the J gene lost 0 bases, with 8 bases spanning the gap. TCRdb reprocessed the 5' RACE reads with MiXCR, giving one entry per CDR3 protein. The sample records about 350,000 distinct CDR3 sequences, roughly 4.3% being singletons. The clonotype originates from a man aged 18 to 30 who received the YFV17D yellow fever vaccine. The sequencing here drew on PBMCs, taken 5 days after the yellow fever booster vaccination. The chain uses TRBV6-5 and TRBJ2-3; unclear D gene. The CDR3 here is CASKVASTDTQYF. Written as DNA, the CDR3 is TGTGCCAGCAAGGTGGCGAGCACAGATACGCAGTATTTT.